This T cell receptor beta chain came from a study of T cells in Graves' hyperthyroidism and ophthalmopathy. Findings and caveats of the study: Model-based prediction identified ophthalmopathy a median approximately 6.2 months prior to its onset. Most expanded thyroid clonotypes above 0.001 also appeared in blood.

A few counts support this clonotype. Its antigen remains unknown. The CDR3 runs 16 residues. Germline V gene lookup returns CDR1 SGHNT and CDR2 YYREEE (reference sequence). Deletions cut 1 base from V and 6 bases from J, with 19 bases between. The study enrolled patients aged 18 to 65 with newly diagnosed hyperthyroidism of under 2 months' duration. Amplified regions were TCR beta CDR3 sequences from RNA transcripts. The HTBI set primed first-round TCR CDR3 RT-PCR. Via MiXCR, TCRdb re-called the multiplex PCR reads, giving one row per CDR3 protein. The profile covers roughly 710,000 distinct CDR3 sequences, with 30% to 40% appearing a single time and around 29% taken by the ten largest.

The sequenced material came from blood. This receptor was obtained from a woman between 40 and 55 years old with Graves' hyperthyroidism. The V and J genes are TRBV5-4 and TRBJ1-1; D not resolved. CDR3 nucleotide sequence: TGTGCCAGCAGCTTGTCTGGGCCGGCCAGGACGGCTGAAGCTTTCTTT. Its protein product is CASSLSGPARTAEAFF.